These 3 T cell receptor beta chains originate from one sample sequenced in a study of cytomegalovirus exposure and HLA in healthy donors. Assay: immunoSEQ multiplex PCR; the TCRdb copy retains only in-frame clones and omits some. The data hold 100,000 to 130,000 clones, with approximately 85% observed a single time. The sample consisted of PBMCs. Receptors were obtained from a young woman in good health and CMV-seronegative.

The V call is TRBV15, the J call TRBJ2-7, with 7 nucleotides matching TRBD1. Per the germline V gene, CDR1 is LNHNV and CDR2 is YYDKDF (reference sequence). CDR3 length: 15 residues. Trimming cost V 0 bases and J 5 bases; bases outside gene matches: 7. This chain's CDR3 is CATSRDQTGADEQYF. The CDR3 DNA follows: TGTGCCACCAGCAGAGACCAAACAGGGGCCGACGAGCAGTACTTC. The full variable domain, rest sourced from reference TRBV15 and TRBJ2-7, is DAMVIQNPRYQVTQFGKPVTLSCSQTLNHNVMYWYQQKSSQAPKLLFHYYDKDFNNEADTPDNFQSRRPNTSFCFLDIRSPGLGDTAMYLCATSRDQTGADEQYFGPGTRLTVT.

The chain joins TRBV15 to TRBJ1-5; 9 bases agree with TRBD1. From germline, CDR1 is LNHNV and CDR2 YYDKDF (reference sequence). CDR3 length: 16 residues. V shed 2 bases and J 4 bases; nucleotides not matched to a gene: 6. The CDR3 region has the DNA TGTGCCACCAGCAGATCCTCGACAGGGGGAAATCAGCCCCAGCATTTT. Its translation: CATSRSSTGGNQPQHF.

This clone occurred once. V gene TRBV6-1 combines with J gene TRBJ2-7, with D tentatively TRBD2 (6 bases). V was clipped by 5 bases and J by 0 bases, with 11 bases between them. The germline V gene has CDR1 MNHNS and CDR2 SASEGT. The CDR3 sequence is 14 residues long. As DNA, the CDR3 is TGTGCCAGCAGTCCCGGAGGGTCCTCCTACGAGCAGTACTTC. Its protein is CASSPGGSSYEQYF.